What follows are 31 T cell receptor beta chains derived from one specimen sequenced in a study of tumor-infiltrating lymphocytes in primary liver carcinoma. Unsorted whole blood served as the source of blood RNA, and germline DNA was extracted as well. Researchers generated TCR beta cDNA from approximately 500 ng of total RNA, relying on a constant-region primer. Slightly modified ARM-PCR served as the procedure for the TCR beta libraries. These libraries came from three rounds of nested multiplex PCR. The study ran its first two PCR rounds for roughly 9 cycles each, using TRBV1-TRBV30 forward primers and a C-beta reverse primer. MiXCR, run by TCRdb on the multiplex PCR reads, gives a single entry per CDR3 protein. The sample includes about 200,000 distinct CDR3 sequences, roughly 61% of them seen just once. Sequenced: peripheral blood. The receptors were gathered from a woman aged 60 to 75 with primary liver carcinoma and hepatitis B virus infection.

Of note for this clonotype: Being one base from a much bigger clone, this may be a read error. CDR3 DNA sequence: TGCGCCAGCAGGCAACATGGGGGGACTGAAGCTTTCTTT. As protein: CASRQHGGTEAFF. J is TRBJ1-1 and V is TRBV4-1; TRBD1 might be the D (5 bases). Germline CDR1 reads MGHRA; CDR2 reads YSYEKL. The CDR3 contains 13 residues. With 6 bases removed from V and 5 bases from J, the gap between germline ends came to 13 bases.

In its sample, this clonotype was seen a few times. This may be a read error: a much more frequent sequence differs by one nucleotide. This sequence joins TRBV6-6 and TRBJ2-2, with a tentative D call TRBD2 (6 bases). This CDR3 spans 15 amino acids. The V gene's germline CDR1 is MNHNY and CDR2 SVGAGI (reference sequence). The CDR3 DNA follows: TGTGCCAGCCTCGGGTCCAGCGGGTTAACCGGGGAGCTGTCTTTT. It codes for CASLGSSGLTGELSF.

A word on this clonotype: The CDR3 does not end in the conserved phenylalanine or tryptophan, so this is likely a read error. This chain connects TRBV5-4 to TRBJ2-3; D is perhaps TRBD1 or TRBD2 (5 bases each). Germline loops: CDR1 SGHNT, CDR2 YYREEE (reference sequence). V lost 7 bases and J lost 4, with 13 bases in between. The CDR3 is 13 residues long. CDR3: CASQGPLADTQYL. CDR3 DNA sequence: TGTGCCAGCCAGGGACCTTTGGCAGATACGCAGTATTTA.

A word on this clonotype: Here the CDR3 omits its conserved ending phenylalanine or tryptophan, so a read error is the likely source. This chain joins TRBV28 and TRBJ1-1, with D perhaps TRBD1 (5 bases). The CDR3 consists of 15 residues. Germline CDR1 reads MDHEN; CDR2 reads SYDVKM. V lost 8 bases and J 11 bases, leaving 27 bases between the germline ends. The CDR3 bases are TGTGCCAGCCCGTTGATGGGGGAGCGGTTCCCCCGGGCTTTCTCT. Translating it yields CASPLMGERFPRAFS.

On this clonotype itself: At one of its ends the junction is not consistent with the germline gene, which may arise from a read error. This chain joins TRBV29-1 and TRBJ1-1; D gene unclear. The CDR3 runs to 13 residues. CDR1 is SQVTM and CDR2 is ANQGSEA in the germline V gene. The CDR3: CRAGTDTNTEAFF. The CDR3 DNA sequence: TGCAGAGCGGGAACCGATACCAACACTGAAGCCTTCTTT. Full variable domain (rest looked up from reference TRBV29-1 and TRBJ1-1): SAVISQKPSRDICQRGTSLTIQCQVDSQVTMMFWYRQQPGQSLTLIATANQGSEATYESGFVIDKFPISRPNLTFSTLTVSNMSPEDSSIYLCRAGTDTNTEAFFGQGTRLTVV.

Note on this clonotype: The conserved closing phenylalanine or tryptophan is absent in this CDR3, likely reflecting a read error. The J gene is TRBJ1-5, the V gene TRBV6-5; 7 bases fit TRBD1. Germline V lookup: CDR1 MNHEY, CDR2 SVGAGI. J gave up 4 bases and V 6 bases, and 6 bases lay outside the gene matches. CDR3 size: 14 residues. For the CDR3, the DNA is TGTGCCAGCAGCCTGGGGACAGTGAATCAGCCCCAGCATTTA. Its translation: CASSLGTVNQPQHL.

This clonotype has at least ten counts. The chain recombines TRBV14 with TRBJ2-1; perhaps TRBD1 as D (6 bases). CDR1 SGHDN and CDR2 FVKESK come from the germline V gene. Trimming took 2 bases from V and 8 from J, leaving 19 bases between them. The CDR3 is 16 residues long. The CDR3 DNA sequence: TGTGCCAGCAGCCAAAGCGTCCCAGGGGTTTACGATGAGCAGTTCTTC. Translation gives CASSQSVPGVYDEQFF.

This clonotype was observed a few times. A clone one base away is much larger, so this may be a read error. This chain links TRBV6-5 with TRBJ2-7; 10 bases fit TRBD2. Germline CDR1 is MNHEY and CDR2 is SVGAGI. The CDR3 totals 14 residues. In DNA form, the CDR3 reads TGTGTCAGCAGGCCTAGCGGGAGCTCCTACGAGCAGTACTTC. Its translation: CVSRPSGSSYEQYF.

Regarding this clonotype: The CDR3 end shows no conserved phenylalanine or tryptophan, and so a read error is likely. The chain carries TRBV14 and TRBJ2-1; D is possibly TRBD1 (9 bases). CDR3 length: 19 amino acids. V was cut by 4 bases and J by 7 bases, with 29 bases left in between. Germline assignment: CDR1 SGHDN and CDR2 FVKESK. The DNA for the CDR3 is TGTGCCAGCAGCCGAGGGACAGGGTTTGAGCGGGAGTCTGGGAATGAGCAGTTCTTA. Protein: CASSRGTGFERESGNEQFL.

Details on this clonotype: A much larger clonotype is one base distant, so this may be a read error. The rearrangement links TRBV4-1 to TRBJ2-4, with D unresolved. Germline V CDR1 and CDR2: MGHRA, YSYEKL. Trimming shortened V by 0 bases and J by 5 bases, and 14 bases separated the two germline ends. This CDR3 contains 16 residues. The CDR3 loop is CASSQERGQAENIQYF. The CDR3 nucleotides are TGCGCCAGCAGCCAAGAACGAGGTCAGGCCGAAAACATTCAGTACTTC.

About this clonotype itself: At one end the junction does not follow the germline gene, possibly because of a read error. The J gene is TRBJ2-1, the V gene TRBV12-5; tentative D call: TRBD1 (6 bases). This CDR3 region has 15 residues. The germline gives CDR1 LGHNT, CDR2 FRNRAP. CDR3 nucleotide sequence: TGTGCTAGTGGTCCCGTTGTGGGGGCCTACAATGAGCGGTTCTTC. Its translation is CASGPVVGAYNERFF.

To note about this clonotype: At one boundary the junction diverges from the germline segment, which might be a read error. J is TRBJ2-7 and V is TRBV11-2, with no clear D. CDR1 and CDR2 (germline): SGHAT, FQNNGV. The CDR3 consists of 17 residues. CDR3 coding DNA: TGTACCAGCAACCCCACTTTGACGGCTGACTCTAAGGACGAGCAGTACTTC. Translation gives CTSNPTLTADSKDEQYF. The whole variable domain, remainder taken from reference TRBV11-2 and TRBJ2-7, is EAGVAQSPRYKIIEKRQSVAFWCNPISGHATLYWYQQILGQGPKLLIQFQNNGVVDDSQLPKDRFSAERLKGVDSTLKIQPAKLEDSAVYLCTSNPTLTADSKDEQYFGPGTRLTVT.

Many counts were recorded for this clonotype. The rearrangement uses TRBV13 and TRBJ2-1; 12 positions agree with TRBD2. Germline V CDR1 and CDR2: PRHDT, FYEKMQ (reference sequence). Trimming removed 5 bases from V and 4 bases from J; junction bases left unmatched: 3. The CDR3 loop spans 15 amino acids. The CDR3 region has the DNA TGTGCCAGCAGCCGGACTAGCGGGGCTTACAATGAGCAGTTCTTC. This encodes CASSRTSGAYNEQFF.

This rearrangement joins TRBV4-1 to TRBJ2-6; D tentatively fits TRBD1 or TRBD2 (5 bases each). Trimming stripped 0 bases from V and 3 bases from J, with 12 bases between. This CDR3 has 17 amino acids. The germline gives CDR1 MGHRA, CDR2 YSYEKL. The CDR3 coding sequence is TGCGCCAGCAGCCAAGAGGGGGTGGGCTATGGGGCCAACGTCCTGACTTTC. It yields the protein CASSQEGVGYGANVLTF.

Turning to this clonotype: The junction departs from the called germline gene at one end, perhaps through a read error. The chain employs TRBV11-2 and TRBJ2-2, with D maybe TRBD2 (6 bases). CDR3 size: 15 residues. Per germline, CDR1 SGHAT and CDR2 FQNNGV. CDR3: CASSQWGLFTGELFF. The CDR3 DNA reads as TGTGCCAGCAGCCAGTGGGGACTCTTCACCGGGGAGCTGTTCTTT. The whole variable domain, remainder taken from reference TRBV11-2 and TRBJ2-2, is EAGVAQSPRYKIIEKRQSVAFWCNPISGHATLYWYQQILGQGPKLLIQFQNNGVVDDSQLPKDRFSAERLKGVDSTLKIQPAKLEDSAVYLCASSQWGLFTGELFFGEGSRLTVL.

Only a few counts were recorded for this clonotype. The chain carries TRBV7-9 and TRBJ2-5; D is undetermined. Germline values: CDR1 SEHNR, CDR2 FQNEAQ (reference sequence). CDR3 length: 11 residues. The V and J ends lost 8 bases and 2 bases respectively, with 6 bases between them. The CDR3 loop reads CASGMQETQYF. The CDR3 nucleotides read TGTGCCAGCGGAATGCAAGAGACCCAGTACTTC.

Concerning this clonotype: One junction end does not reproduce the germline sequence, and a read error may be involved. The CDR3 is CASSPDRLVGSTIYF. DNA of the CDR3: TGTGCCAGCAGCCCGGACAGGTTGGTTGGAAGCACCATATATTTT. J is TRBJ1-3 and V is TRBV5-4, with 7 bases matching TRBD1. Germline V lookup: CDR1 SGHNT, CDR2 YYREEE (reference sequence). The CDR3 is 15 residues long.

This clonotype was observed at least ten times. The chain links TRBV11-2 to TRBJ2-5; unclear D gene. The CDR3 has 13 amino acids. Trimming cost V 5 bases and J 4 bases, with 11 bases left between them. Per the germline V gene, CDR1 is SGHAT and CDR2 is FQNNGV. The CDR3 nucleotides are TGTGCCAGCAGCAGGACCCCGGGAGAGACCCAGTACTTC. This encodes CASSRTPGETQYF.

A note on this clonotype: This may arise from a read error, as a much more abundant clone is one base away. This sequence joins TRBV5-5 and TRBJ2-5, with 12 bases lining up with TRBD2. This CDR3 region has 16 residues. With 3 bases clipped from V and 7 bases from J, the junction kept 10 bases outside the gene matches. Germline CDR1 SGHKS, CDR2 YYEKEE (reference sequence). The CDR3, as DNA: TGTGCCAGCAGCTCCAGGACTAGCGGGATAGGTGGGACCCAGTACTTC. It specifies CASSSRTSGIGGTQYF.

This rearrangement joins TRBV11-2 to TRBJ2-5, with 8 bases lining up with TRBD2. The CDR3 length is 15 residues. Per the germline V gene, CDR1 is SGHAT and CDR2 is FQNNGV. The junction had 11 bases not matched to a gene; V was cut back by 6 bases and J by 5 bases. CDR3 in DNA: TGTGCCAGCAGTGTAGAGGGCGGGAGGACGGAGACCCAGTACTTC. It specifies CASSVEGGRTETQYF. Complete variable domain (other parts from reference TRBV11-2 and TRBJ2-5): EAGVAQSPRYKIIEKRQSVAFWCNPISGHATLYWYQQILGQGPKLLIQFQNNGVVDDSQLPKDRFSAERLKGVDSTLKIQPAKLEDSAVYLCASSVEGGRTETQYFGPGTRLLVL.

The J gene is TRBJ2-7, the V gene TRBV21-1; the table names TRBD1, a call not compared with the DNA. TRBV21-1 is described as a pseudogene. CDR3 length: 15 residues. CDR3 sequence reads: CDSSSRTGSSYEQYF. Here the CDR3 DNA reads TGTGACAGCAGCTCCCGGACGGGGAGCTCCTACGAGCAGTACTTC.

This clonotype occurred a few times. This sequence joins TRBV4-2 and TRBJ1-4; a possible D gene is TRBD1 (5 bases). Trimming removed 7 bases at V and 1 base at J, with 16 bases between. The CDR3 has 16 residues. CDR1 is LGHNA, CDR2 YNFKEQ, per germline. CDR3 residues: CASTAGDSGTNEKLFF. CDR3 bases: TGTGCCAGCACCGCGGGGGACTCAGGAACTAATGAAAAACTGTTTTTT.

A note on this clonotype: The junction shows a germline mismatch at one end, possibly a read error. The chain links TRBV5-1 to TRBJ2-7; a possible D gene is TRBD1 (5 bases). Germline loops: CDR1 SGHRS, CDR2 YFSETQ. The CDR3 totals 15 residues. The CDR3 DNA sequence: TGCGCCAGCAGCTCCACCCCGACAGACCCCTACAAGCAGTACTTC. Amino acid sequence: CASSSTPTDPYKQYF. The full variable domain, in which reference TRBV5-1 and TRBJ2-7 provide the parts outside the CDR3, is KAGVTQTPRYLIKTRGQQVTLSCSPISGHRSVSWYQQTPGQGLQFLFEYFSETQRNKGNFPGRFSGRQFSNSRSEMNVSTLELGDSALYLCASSSTPTDPYKQYFGPGTRLTVT.

In this sample, this clonotype turned up a few times. The chain joins TRBV5-1 to TRBJ2-7; a possible D gene is TRBD2 (6 bases). Germline lookup yields CDR1 SGHRS and CDR2 YFSETQ. Trimming stripped 3 bases from V and 4 bases from J, with 14 bases between. The CDR3 is made up of 14 amino acids. The CDR3 loop is CASSWTLAGYEQYF. CDR3 coding DNA: TGCGCCAGCAGCTGGACACTGGCGGGGTACGAGCAGTACTTC.

V gene TRBV6-6 combines with J gene TRBJ1-5; no clear D. The germline CDR1 and CDR2 sequences are MNHNY and SVGAGI (reference sequence). CDR3 size: 15 residues. The ends were cut back, 7 bases at V and 6 bases at J, with 19 bases in the middle. The chain's CDR3 is CASTTRGNGVQPQHF. DNA of the CDR3: TGTGCCAGCACCACACGAGGTAATGGGGTTCAGCCCCAGCATTTT.

This clonotype was seen a few times. V and J are TRBV2 and TRBJ2-3, with D perhaps matching TRBD1 or TRBD2 (5 bases each). Germline CDR1 SNHLY, CDR2 FYNNEI. The ends were cut back, 5 bases at V and 7 bases at J, with 13 bases in the middle. The length of the CDR3 is 13 residues. The CDR3, as DNA: TGTGCCAGCAGTCCCGGGGCAGTATATACGCAGTATTTT. Protein product: CASSPGAVYTQYF. The full variable domain, with the rest looked up from reference TRBV2 and TRBJ2-3, is EPEVTQTPSHQVTQMGQEVILRCVPISNHLYFYWYRQILGQKVEFLVSFYNNEISEKSEIFDDQFSVERPDGSNFTLKIRSTKLEDSAMYFCASSPGAVYTQYFGPGTRLTVL.

The chain carries TRBV11-2 and TRBJ1-3; D is ambiguous. This CDR3 region has 14 residues. Germline assignment: CDR1 SGHAT and CDR2 FQNNGV. Trimming cost V 1 base and J 12 bases, with 16 bases left between them. The CDR3 DNA follows: TGTGCCAGCAGCTTAGGAACGGACGGAAACTTCATATATTTT. Protein sequence: CASSLGTDGNFIYF.

In regard to this clonotype: One end of the junction varies from germline; a read error may be responsible. This chain connects TRBV5-1 to TRBJ2-1; 7 nucleotides agree with TRBD2. The V gene's germline CDR1 is SGHRS and CDR2 YFSETQ. This CDR3 comprises 16 residues. DNA of the CDR3: TGCGCCAGCAGCTTGGAATGGGAGGGCACTTTGGATGAGGAGTTCTTC. It specifies CASSLEWEGTLDEEFF.

As concerns this clonotype: Its ends do not fully match the called genes, so a read error is possible. V is TRBV11-2 and J is TRBJ2-2; D is perhaps TRBD1 or TRBD2 (5 bases each). CDR1 SGHAT and CDR2 FQNNGV come from the germline V gene. The CDR3 length is 14 residues. The CDR3 here is CVSSTDSDTGELLF. The CDR3 nucleotides are TGTGTTAGCAGCACAGACTCGGACACCGGGGAGCTGTTATTT.

Turning to this clonotype: A read error is possible here, since a much larger clone lies one base away. The J gene is TRBJ2-2, the V gene TRBV4-1; maybe TRBD2 (6 bases). Germline lookup yields CDR1 MGHRA and CDR2 YSYEKL. There are 16 residues in the CDR3. CDR3 nucleotide sequence: TGCGCCAGCAGCAATCCGGGACTTCGCAACATCGGGGAGCTGTTTTTT. Amino acids: CASSNPGLRNIGELFF.

The count of this clonotype is one. The gene calls are TRBV21-1 and TRBJ1-4; the listed D gene, TRBD1, was not tested against the DNA. TRBV21-1 is annotated as a pseudogene. The CDR3 consists of 15 residues. The CDR3 sequence is CASSMEGQKREKLFF. CDR3 DNA: TGTGCCAGCAGCATGGAGGGACAGAAAAGGGAAAAACTGTTTTTT.